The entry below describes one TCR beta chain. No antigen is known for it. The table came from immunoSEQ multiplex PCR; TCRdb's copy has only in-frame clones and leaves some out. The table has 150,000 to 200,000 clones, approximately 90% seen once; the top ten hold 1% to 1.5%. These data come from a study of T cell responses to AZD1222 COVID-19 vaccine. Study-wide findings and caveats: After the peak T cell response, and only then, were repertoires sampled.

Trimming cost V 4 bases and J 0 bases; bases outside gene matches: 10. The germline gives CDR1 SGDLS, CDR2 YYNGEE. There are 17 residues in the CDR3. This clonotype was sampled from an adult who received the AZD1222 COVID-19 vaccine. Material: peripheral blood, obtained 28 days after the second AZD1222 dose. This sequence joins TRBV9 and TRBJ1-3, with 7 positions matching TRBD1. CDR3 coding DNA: TGTGCCAGCAGCAGCTGGGACAGTTCATTCTCTGGAAACACCATATATTTT. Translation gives CASSSWDSSFSGNTIYF.